This T cell receptor beta chain was obtained from a study of blood T cell repertoires in COVID-19. On the study more broadly: Whether acute or convalescent, the COVID-19 samples came from the United States, Italy and Spain. T cells, B-cell-depleted T cells, or PBMCs supplied cDNA or gDNA.

Germline values: CDR1 MNHEY, CDR2 SVGAGI. V dropped 0 bases and J dropped 4 bases, with 12 bases sitting between them. The CDR3 has 15 amino acids. Seattle patients were enrolled while actively infected and followed longitudinally. Original data processing: Estimation of nucleated cell counts relied on the amplification of reference gene primers. This table comes from immunoSEQ multiplex PCR, and its TCRdb copy is limited to in-frame clones, with some not included. V, J and clone size derive from that table, while D and trimming were established from the DNA sequence. Among about 200,000 clones listed, 88% were seen once.

What was sequenced was peripheral blood. The rearrangement uses TRBV6-5 and TRBJ1-1; D gene ambiguous. The TCR comes from a man between 45 and 60 years old with COVID-19, enrolled during active disease. The CDR3 DNA reads as TGTGCCAGCAGTTACTCAGACATACCTCCCACTGAAGCTTTCTTT. It yields the protein CASSYSDIPPTEAFF.